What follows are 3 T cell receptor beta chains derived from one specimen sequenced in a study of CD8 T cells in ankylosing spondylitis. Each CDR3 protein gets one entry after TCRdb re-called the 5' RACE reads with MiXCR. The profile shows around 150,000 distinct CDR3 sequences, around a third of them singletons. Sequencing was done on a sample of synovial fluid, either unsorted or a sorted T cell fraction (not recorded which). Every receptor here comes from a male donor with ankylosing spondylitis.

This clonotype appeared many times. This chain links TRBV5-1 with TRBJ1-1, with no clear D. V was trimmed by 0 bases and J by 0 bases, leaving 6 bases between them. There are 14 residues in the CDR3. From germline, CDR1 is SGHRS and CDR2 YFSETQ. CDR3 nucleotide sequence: TGCGCCAGCAGCTTGGCTACGGTGAACACTGAAGCTTTCTTT. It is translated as CASSLATVNTEAFF.

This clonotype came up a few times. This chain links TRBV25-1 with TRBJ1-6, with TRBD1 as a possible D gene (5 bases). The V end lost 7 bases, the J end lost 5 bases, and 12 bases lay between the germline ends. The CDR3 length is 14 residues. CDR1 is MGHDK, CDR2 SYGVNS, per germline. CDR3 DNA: TGTGCCAGCACCGCGGGACTCGATAATTCACCCCTCCACTTT. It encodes CASTAGLDNSPLHF.

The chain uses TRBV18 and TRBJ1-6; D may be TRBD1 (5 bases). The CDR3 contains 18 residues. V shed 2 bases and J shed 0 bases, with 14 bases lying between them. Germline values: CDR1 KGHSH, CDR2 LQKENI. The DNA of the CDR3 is TGTGCCAGCTCACCAATGGCAGGGAGGGGCTCCTATAATTCACCCCTCCACTTT. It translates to CASSPMAGRGSYNSPLHF.